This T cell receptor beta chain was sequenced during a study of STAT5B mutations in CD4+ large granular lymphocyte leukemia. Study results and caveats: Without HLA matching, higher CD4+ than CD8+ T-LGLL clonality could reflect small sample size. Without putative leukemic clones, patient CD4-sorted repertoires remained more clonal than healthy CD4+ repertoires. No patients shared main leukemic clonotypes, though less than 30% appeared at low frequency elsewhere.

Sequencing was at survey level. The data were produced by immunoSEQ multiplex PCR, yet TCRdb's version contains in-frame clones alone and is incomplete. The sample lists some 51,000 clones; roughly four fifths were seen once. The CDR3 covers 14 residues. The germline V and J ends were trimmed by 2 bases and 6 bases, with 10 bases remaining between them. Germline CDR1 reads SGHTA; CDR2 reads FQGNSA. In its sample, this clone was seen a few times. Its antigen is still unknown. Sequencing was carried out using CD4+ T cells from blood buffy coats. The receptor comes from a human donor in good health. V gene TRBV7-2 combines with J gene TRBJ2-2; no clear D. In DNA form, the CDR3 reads TGTGCCAGCAGCTTACGTCCCCAGGCCGGGGAGCTGTTTTTT. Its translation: CASSLRPQAGELFF.